This TCR beta chain was captured in a study of OX40 agonist ivuxolimab in advanced cancers. General study results and limits: People who partly responded at 0.1-3.0 mg/kg had some of the least clonal expansion seen. More expanded clones were seen, on average, in CD8+ T cells than in CD4+.

Trimming removed 0 bases at V and 5 bases at J, with 19 bases between. Germline V gene sequence: CDR1 SGHVS, CDR2 FNYEAQ. The CDR3 runs 17 residues. The repertoire was sequenced with immunoSEQ multiplex PCR; TCRdb's copy has only in-frame clones and lacks some. The sample consists of approximately 45,000 clones, roughly 87% of them appearing once. Regarding this clone: Its antigen is unknown.

The chain uses TRBV7-6 and TRBJ1-1, with D possibly being TRBD1 (6 bases). Sequenced here: CD4+ or CD8+ T cells sorted from blood, sampled in a trial of the OX40 agonist ivuxolimab. This TCR derives from an adult with an advanced solid tumor such as melanoma, head and neck, liver or kidney cancer. The DNA for the CDR3 is TGTGCCAGCAGCTTAGCGGGACAACCAGGTCCTGTAACTGAAGCTTTCTTT. This gives the protein CASSLAGQPGPVTEAFF.